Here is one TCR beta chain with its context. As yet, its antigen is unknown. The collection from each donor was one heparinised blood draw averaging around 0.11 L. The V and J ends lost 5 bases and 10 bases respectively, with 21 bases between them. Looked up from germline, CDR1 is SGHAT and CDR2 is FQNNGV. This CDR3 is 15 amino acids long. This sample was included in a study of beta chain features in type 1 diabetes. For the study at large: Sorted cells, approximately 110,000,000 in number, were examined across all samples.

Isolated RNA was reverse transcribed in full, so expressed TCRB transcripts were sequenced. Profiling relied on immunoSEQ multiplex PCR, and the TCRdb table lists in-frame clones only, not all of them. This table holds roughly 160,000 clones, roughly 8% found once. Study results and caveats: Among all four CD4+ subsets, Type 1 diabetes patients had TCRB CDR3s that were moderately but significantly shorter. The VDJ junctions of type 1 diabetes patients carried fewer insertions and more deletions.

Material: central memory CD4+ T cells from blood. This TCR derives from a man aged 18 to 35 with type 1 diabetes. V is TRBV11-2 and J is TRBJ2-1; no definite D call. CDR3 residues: CASSGLRQKNWEQFF. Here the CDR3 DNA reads TGTGCCAGCAGCGGGCTCCGCCAAAAGAATTGGGAGCAGTTCTTC.